This TCR beta chain was captured in a study of T cells in Graves' hyperthyroidism and ophthalmopathy. The study, taken as a whole, reports: The model anticipated ophthalmopathy a median around 6 months pre-onset. Most clonotypes that expanded in the thyroid above 0.001 also showed up in blood.

A word on this clonotype: Its antigen is as yet unknown.

Germline CDR1 reads SGHRS; CDR2 reads YFSETQ. The V end was cut by 0 bases, the J end by 0 bases, with 13 bases between. CDR3 length: 18 residues. Amplified TCR beta CDR3 regions derived from RNA transcripts. The study used the HTBI primer set for a first-round RT-PCR of the TCR CDR3. TCRdb re-called the multiplex PCR reads with MiXCR, one entry per CDR3 protein. The table records a few hundred thousand distinct CDR3 sequences, about 14% of them present only once. Sequencing was done on a sample of blood. The chain joins TRBV5-1 to TRBJ2-6; no reliable D call. The clonotype originates from a woman aged 30 to 39 with Graves' ophthalmopathy. The CDR3 region has the DNA TGCGCCAGCAGCTTGGCGCCCCTCAGGAGCTCTGGGGCCAACGTCCTGACTTTC. The encoded protein is CASSLAPLRSSGANVLTF. The whole variable domain, filled in from reference TRBV5-1 and TRBJ2-6, reads KAGVTQTPRYLIKTRGQQVTLSCSPISGHRSVSWYQQTPGQGLQFLFEYFSETQRNKGNFPGRFSGRQFSNSRSEMNVSTLELGDSALYLCASSLAPLRSSGANVLTFGAGSRLTVL.